A selection of T cell receptor beta chains follows, all from one sample in a study of CD4 and CD8 cells across lung adenocarcinoma regions. TCRdb itself ran the PCR reads through MiXCR, one entry per CDR3 protein. Of around 3,700 distinct CDR3 sequences listed, 50% to 75% are singletons. Sample: CD8+ T cells from the margin of a lung tumor. These receptors came from a female donor with lung adenocarcinoma. The CD4 and CD8 labels of this study may be unreliable. Each CDR3 is given with its conserved first and last residue. D genes are given only for firm matches. Rows give clone size only sometimes, using once, few, many, or a class for an expanded clone.

TRBV6-2/TRBV6-3	once	TRBD2	TRBJ2-1	TGTGCCAGCAGCTCTGGACTAGCGGATCCGTCCTACAATGAGCAGTTCTTC	CASSSGLADPSYNEQFF
TRBV12-3/TRBV12-4	once	NA	TRBJ1-1	TGTGCCAGCAGTTATTTCGGCGGTAAGAACACTGAAGCTTTCTTT	CASSYFGGKNTEAFF
TRBV10-1	NA	NA	TRBJ2-2	TGCGCCAGCACCAGGACCAGGAACTCCGGGGAGCTGTTTTTT	CASTRTRNSGELFF
TRBV3-1	few	NA	TRBJ1-1	TGTGCCAGCAGACATGTGGATGAAGCTTTCTTT	CASRHVDEAFF
TRBV11-2	NA	NA	TRBJ2-5	TGTGCCAGCACCGAGCAAGAGACCCAGTACTTC	CASTEQETQYF
TRBV4-3	NA	NA	TRBJ2-1	TGCGCCAGCAGCCAAGGGGTGCAGGGATCCTACAATGAGCAGTTCTTC	CASSQGVQGSYNEQFF
TRBV6-1	NA	NA	TRBJ1-4	TGTGCCAGCAGTGAAAACAGGCGAACAGAAAAACTGTTTTTT	CASSENRRTEKLFF
TRBV6-1	NA	NA	TRBJ2-1	TGTGCCAGCATCCTTACACGTAGCTCCTACAATGAGCAGTTCTTC	CASILTRSSYNEQFF
TRBV11-2	NA	NA	TRBJ2-3	TGTGCCAGCAGCTTGGGGGGGGGGGCTATAGATACGCAGTATTTT	CASSLGGGAIDTQYF
TRBV27	NA	NA	TRBJ2-4	TGTGCCAGCAGTCCATGGGATGGCAGGGTTCTCGCCAAAAACATTCAGTACTTC	CASSPWDGRVLAKNIQYF
TRBV7-8	once	NA	TRBJ2-1	TGTGCCAGCAGCTTGGGGCGGGAACCTAGCTCCTACAATGAGCAGTTCTTC	CASSLGREPSSYNEQFF
TRBV6-1	NA	TRBD2	TRBJ2-1	TGTGCCAGCAGTGAAACTAGCGGGAGACCCTACAATGAGCAGTTCTTC	CASSETSGRPYNEQFF
TRBV6-1	NA	NA	TRBJ2-7	TGTGCCAGCAGTGGAACACAGCTAGACCTTTCCTACGAGCAGTACTTC	CASSGTQLDLSYEQYF
TRBV7-2	NA	TRBD1	TRBJ2-1	TGTGCCAGCAGCTTACGGGATAGACAGGGCGAGCAGTTCTTC	CASSLRDRQGEQFF
TRBV6-1	NA	TRBD1	TRBJ1-2	TGTGCCAGCAGTGAGCTTGGGACAGTTCGTTTTGGCTACACCTTC	CASSELGTVRFGYTF